Below are 23 T cell receptor beta chains sequenced from a single sample in a study of CD8 T cells in ankylosing spondylitis. TCRdb re-called the 5' RACE reads through MiXCR, storing one row per CDR3 protein. The sample holds approximately 340,000 distinct CDR3 sequences; about 15% are singletons and the top ten take 0.85% to 1.4%. Sequencing was done on a sample of blood, either unsorted or a sorted T cell fraction (not recorded which). These receptors were obtained from a male donor with ankylosing spondylitis or in good health (not recorded which).

The rearrangement joins TRBV12-3 or TRBV12-4 to TRBJ2-7; 9 nucleotides line up with TRBD2. This CDR3 comprises 16 residues. V lost 2 bases to trimming and J lost 0 bases; unmatched junction nucleotides: 5. CDR3 sequence (DNA): TGTGCCAGCAGTTTACAGCCTAGCGGGATCTCCTACGAGCAGTACTTC. The encoded protein is CASSLQPSGISYEQYF.

This clonotype has only a few counts. CDR3 residues: CASSSNSLDSEQYF. For the CDR3, the DNA is TGCGCCAGCAGCTCCAATTCTCTGGACAGCGAGCAGTACTTC. The chain is built from TRBV5-1 and TRBJ2-7; D is perhaps TRBD1 (6 bases). Looked up from germline, CDR1 is SGHRS and CDR2 is YFSETQ. Trimming took 3 bases from V and 6 from J, leaving 16 bases between them. CDR3 length: 14 amino acids.

This clonotype turned up a few times. This chain connects TRBV20-1 to TRBJ2-7, with 9 positions matching TRBD2. Germline CDR1 and CDR2: DFQATT and SNEGSKA (reference sequence). The CDR3 extends over 14 amino acids. V was pared by 5 bases and J by 0 bases, with 5 bases of the junction left unmatched. The CDR3 DNA is TGCAGTGCTGGCAAGCGGGGGGCCTCCTACGAGCAGTACTTC. Its protein is CSAGKRGASYEQYF.

The V call is TRBV16, the J call TRBJ2-1; unclear D gene. There are 16 residues in the CDR3. The germline CDR1 and CDR2 sequences are KGHSY and FQNENV. Trimming removed 0 bases at V and 0 bases at J, with 9 bases between. The CDR3 is CASSQSENLSYNEQFF. CDR3 DNA sequence: TGTGCCAGCAGCCAATCCGAGAACCTCTCCTACAATGAGCAGTTCTTC. The variable domain in full, with the rest retrieved from reference TRBV16 and TRBJ2-1, is GEEVAQTPKHLVRGEGQKAKLYCAPIKGHSYVFWYQQVLKNEFKFLISFQNENVFDETGMPKERFSAKCLPNSPCSLEIQATKLEDSAVYFCASSQSENLSYNEQFFGPGTRLTVL.

V usage is TRBV7-8 and J usage is TRBJ1-1; no reliable D call. The CDR3 runs 15 residues. CDR1 and CDR2 from the germline V gene are SGHVS and FQNEAQ. The V end lost 1 base, the J end lost 1 base, and 10 bases lay between the germline ends. The CDR3 here is CASSLGIGRNTEAFF. The DNA of the CDR3 is TGTGCCAGCAGCTTAGGGATTGGGAGGAACACTGAAGCTTTCTTT.

A note on this clonotype: The junction departs from the called germline gene at one end, perhaps through a read error. The V gene is TRBV20-1, the J gene TRBJ2-5, with TRBD2 matching 9 bases. Germline V CDR1 and CDR2: DFQATT, SNEGSKA (reference sequence). The CDR3 sequence is 16 residues long. This chain's CDR3 is CCARDRLAAPQETQYF. The CDR3 coding sequence is TGCTGTGCTAGAGACCGACTAGCGGCACCCCAAGAGACCCAGTACTTC.

This clonotype was seen a handful of times. The chain is built from TRBV10-3 and TRBJ1-2; the match to TRBD1 covers 7 bases. The V gene's germline CDR1 is ENHRY and CDR2 SYGVKD. V gave up 3 bases and J gave up 1 base; unmatched junction bases: 5. CDR3 length: 15 amino acids. CDR3 sequence: CAISDPGTDNYGYTF. CDR3 DNA sequence: TGTGCCATCAGTGATCCCGGGACAGATAACTATGGCTACACCTTC.

The chain combines TRBV27 with TRBJ2-2; tentative D call: TRBD1 (5 bases). The germline V gene has CDR1 MNHEY and CDR2 SMNVEV (reference sequence). V was cut by 3 bases and J by 1 base, with 9 bases left in between. This CDR3 has 15 amino acids. CDR3 region: CASSFTRENTGELFF. CDR3 in DNA: TGTGCCAGCAGTTTTACCAGGGAGAACACCGGGGAGCTGTTTTTT.

In this sample, this clonotype turned up once. As DNA, the CDR3 is TGTGCCACCAGCCAGGGACTGTGGGGGCAAGAGACCCAGTACTTC. The encoded protein is CATSQGLWGQETQYF. The rearrangement links TRBV15 to TRBJ2-5; tentative D call: TRBD2 (6 bases). This CDR3 is 15 amino acids long. Per the germline V gene, CDR1 is LNHNV and CDR2 is YYDKDF (reference sequence). V was clipped by 5 bases and J by 2 bases, with 15 bases between them.

This clonotype was picked up many times. This chain joins TRBV4-2 and TRBJ1-2, with D possibly being TRBD1 (6 bases). CDR3 length: 15 residues. Germline CDR1 reads LGHNA; CDR2 reads YNFKEQ. Between the trimmed V and J ends, which lost 3 bases and 0 bases, there was a span of 11 bases. The CDR3 sequence is CASSHPGTTNYGYTF. DNA for the CDR3: TGTGCCAGCAGCCATCCCGGGACAACTAACTATGGCTACACCTTC.

This rearrangement joins TRBV3-1 to TRBJ2-3; D is perhaps TRBD1 or TRBD2 (6 bases each). The germline gives CDR1 LGHDT, CDR2 YNNKEL (reference sequence). The V end lost 4 bases, the J end lost 6 bases, and 17 bases lay between the germline ends. The CDR3 consists of 15 residues. The CDR3 sequence is CASSRRGTGGDTQYF. CDR3 bases: TGTGCCAGCAGCCGCAGGGGTACTGGGGGGGATACGCAGTATTTT.

A few counts support this clonotype. The chain employs TRBV20-1 and TRBJ2-3, with 12 bases fitting TRBD2. Trimming cost V 3 bases and J 4 bases; bases outside gene matches: 5. This CDR3 contains 15 residues. Germline assignment: CDR1 DFQATT and CDR2 SNEGSKA (reference sequence). CDR3 sequence reads: CSARTSGRSADTQYF. The CDR3, as DNA: TGCAGTGCTAGGACTAGCGGGAGAAGCGCAGATACGCAGTATTTT.

Ten or more counts support this clonotype. The chain couples TRBV29-1 to TRBJ2-7; TRBD2 agrees at 14 bases. Germline loops: CDR1 SQVTM, CDR2 ANQGSEA. The junction had 10 bases not matched to a gene; V was cut back by 3 bases and J by 9 bases. This CDR3 region has 15 residues. CDR3 DNA sequence: TGCAGCGTTGAGGGGACTAGCGGGGGACTACGAGGGCAGTACTTC. Translated: CSVEGTSGGLRGQYF.

The J gene is TRBJ2-2, the V gene TRBV4-1, with D perhaps given as TRBD1 or TRBD2 (5 bases each). Trimming shortened V by 1 base and J by 9 bases, and 9 bases separated the two germline ends. The CDR3 spans 13 residues. CDR1 and CDR2 from the germline V gene are MGHRA and YSYEKL. CDR3 loop: CASSQVGTWELFF. For the CDR3, the DNA is TGCGCCAGCAGCCAAGTTGGGACGTGGGAGCTGTTTTTT.

This clonotype was found a few times. The rearrangement uses TRBV25-1 and TRBJ2-2; D gene uncertain. Germline CDR1 is MGHDK and CDR2 is SYGVNS. This CDR3 is built from 14 residues. With 1 base removed from V and 1 base from J, the gap between germline ends came to 4 bases. In DNA form, the CDR3 reads TGTGCCAGCAGTGAATTCCAGAACACCGGGGAGCTGTTTTTT. The encoded protein is CASSEFQNTGELFF.

This clonotype showed up many times. The chain carries TRBV5-6 and TRBJ2-1; D might be TRBD2 (6 bases). Per the germline V gene, CDR1 is SGHDT and CDR2 is YYEEEE. The CDR3 sequence is 15 residues long. Trimming removed 0 bases from V and 2 bases from J, with 9 bases in between. CDR3 DNA sequence: TGTGCCAGCAGCTTGGGACTAGTTGCCTACAATGAGCAGTTCTTC. Protein product: CASSLGLVAYNEQFF.

In this sample, this clonotype turned up many times. This chain joins TRBV5-1 and TRBJ2-2, with TRBD1 identical over 7 bases. The CDR3 is 15 amino acids. Germline V CDR1 and CDR2: SGHRS, YFSETQ. Trimming at V came to 4 bases and at J to 6 bases, leaving 9 bases not matched to a gene. The CDR3 region has the DNA TGCGCCAGCAGCGTCTATAACAGGGGCGCCGGGGAGCTGTTTTTT. It is translated as CASSVYNRGAGELFF.

The gene calls are TRBV4-1 and TRBJ2-1; D not resolved. This CDR3 is built from 15 residues. Germline-derived CDR1 and CDR2 are MGHRA and YSYEKL. Trimming removed 0 bases at V and 6 bases at J, with 12 bases between. The DNA for the CDR3 is TGCGCCAGCAGCCAAGATACCCCGCCGGGCAATGAGCAGTTCTTC. This codes for CASSQDTPPGNEQFF.

The CDR3 coding sequence is TGTGCCACCAGCAGCGCGGGAGGTACCTCCTACGAGCAGTACTTC. Its protein is CATSSAGGTSYEQYF. The rearrangement joins TRBV15 to TRBJ2-7; 8 bases agree with TRBD2. The V and J ends lost 3 bases and 0 bases, in that order; junction bases with no gene match: 4. This CDR3 is 15 amino acids long. Germline-derived CDR1 and CDR2 are LNHNV and YYDKDF (reference sequence).

The chain joins TRBV12-3 or TRBV12-4 to TRBJ2-3; 7 bases are shared with TRBD2. The CDR3 totals 17 residues. V dropped 2 bases and J dropped 4; count of bases not matched to a gene: 12. The CDR3 DNA reads TGTGCCAGCAGTTTATCAGTCGGGGGGAGGGGCGCAGATACGCAGTATTTT. Its translation: CASSLSVGGRGADTQYF.

A few counts support this clonotype. V usage is TRBV10-3 and J usage is TRBJ1-5; D ambiguous. The V and J ends lost 2 bases and 2 bases respectively, with 10 bases between them. Germline V gives CDR1 ENHRY, CDR2 SYGVKD. The CDR3 extends over 15 amino acids. The CDR3 is CAISERAGGNQPQHF. The CDR3 nucleotides read TGTGCCATCAGTGAGAGGGCCGGGGGCAATCAGCCCCAGCATTTT.

The V call is TRBV10-1, the J call TRBJ2-7; D unresolved. Trimming shortened V by 3 bases and J by 7 bases, and 7 bases separated the two germline ends. The germline CDR1 and CDR2 sequences are WNHNN and SYGVQD (reference sequence). This CDR3 spans 11 amino acids. In nucleotides, the CDR3 is TGCGCCAGCAGTGACAAGGGTGAGCAGTACTTC. Translated, it gives CASSDKGEQYF.

This sequence joins TRBV2 and TRBJ2-1, with D maybe TRBD2 (5 bases). This CDR3 is 15 amino acids long. Trimming removed 6 bases at V and 0 bases at J, with 12 bases between. Germline CDR1 SNHLY, CDR2 FYNNEI. DNA for the CDR3: TGTGCCAGCAGCAAGAGCGGAGTCTCCTACAATGAGCAGTTCTTC. This sequence encodes CASSKSGVSYNEQFF.